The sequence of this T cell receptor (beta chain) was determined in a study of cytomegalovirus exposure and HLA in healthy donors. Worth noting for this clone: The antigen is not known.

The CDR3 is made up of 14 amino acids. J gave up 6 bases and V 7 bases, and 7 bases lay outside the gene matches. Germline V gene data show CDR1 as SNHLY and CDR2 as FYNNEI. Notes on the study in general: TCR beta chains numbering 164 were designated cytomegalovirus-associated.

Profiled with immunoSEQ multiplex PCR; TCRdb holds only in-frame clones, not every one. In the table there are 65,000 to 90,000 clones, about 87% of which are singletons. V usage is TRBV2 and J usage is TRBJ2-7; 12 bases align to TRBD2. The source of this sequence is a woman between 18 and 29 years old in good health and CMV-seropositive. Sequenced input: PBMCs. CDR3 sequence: CASKRTSGNREQYF. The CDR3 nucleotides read TGTGCCAGCAAACGGACTAGCGGGAATCGCGAGCAGTACTTC.